The TCR beta chain described here comes from a study of blood T cell repertoires in COVID-19. Method: immunoSEQ multiplex PCR; TCRdb's copy keeps in-frame clones and lacks some. This table has about 340,000 clones, about 90% appearing once. CDR1 and CDR2 (germline): SGHNT, YYREEE (reference sequence). After removal of 4 bases from V and 0 bases from J, the junction contained 8 bases not matched to a gene. CDR3 length: 17 amino acids. Source material: peripheral blood. The sequence derives from a woman aged 45 to 65 with COVID-19, enrolled during active disease. V is TRBV5-4 and J is TRBJ1-4; 8 nucleotides agree with TRBD1. Here the CDR3 reads CASSLLTGGATNEKLFF. Here the CDR3 DNA reads TGTGCCAGCAGCCTTCTAACAGGGGGAGCAACTAATGAAAAACTGTTTTTT. The full variable domain, completed using reference TRBV5-4 and TRBJ1-4, is ETGVTQSPTHLIKTRGQQVTLRCSSQSGHNTVSWYQQALGQGPQFIFQYYREEENGRGNFPPRFSGLQFPNYSSELNVNALELDDSALYLCASSLLTGGATNEKLFFGSGTQLSVL.